Below, one T cell receptor (beta chain) is given with its context. The final CDR3 position lacks the conserved phenylalanine or tryptophan, pointing to a likely read error. The sample belongs to a study of tumor and adjacent non-tumor tissue in lung cancer. Germline V lookup: CDR1 DFQATT, CDR2 SNEGSKA (reference sequence). This CDR3 has 14 residues. The V gene lost 6 bases and the J gene lost 5 bases, with 19 bases spanning the gap. A modified ARM-PCR protocol with three rounds of nested PCR amplified TCRbeta. MiXCR was run by TCRdb on the multiplex PCR reads, yielding one entry per CDR3 protein. The sample records more than 45,000 distinct CDR3 sequences, just under 75% being singletons. No cell sorting was done before RNA was extracted from the tissue. More than 3 cm separated this lung sample from the edge of the tumor.

Sequences were obtained from distant non-tumor lung tissue. The V and J genes are TRBV20-1 and TRBJ2-5, with D unresolved. The TCR sequence derives from a woman between 55 and 75 years old with non-small cell lung cancer. The CDR3 spells CSALKMGSSETQYL. CDR3 bases: TGCAGTGCCCTAAAGATGGGATCTTCGGAGACCCAGTACCTC.